This T cell receptor beta chain emerged from a study of CD8 T cells in Susac syndrome (dated 2019 in TCRdb). Regarding the complete study: Whether CD8+ T cell activation and differentiation in Susac syndrome was antigen driven was tested using repertoire sequencing. The study at large found these results: The number of individuals in the TCR sequencing and HLA analysis was acknowledged as relatively small.

With regard to this clonotype: The clone's antigen remains unknown. Base qualities are not recorded, but no much larger clone differs from it by a single base.

Peripheral blood CD8+ and CD4+ T cells from healthy donors, Susac syndrome patients and multiple sclerosis patients were profiled using high-throughput TCR beta sequencing. The healthy donors served as controls matched for age and sex. Bulk CD8+ and CD4+ T cells were purified magnetically by negative isolation, whereas CD8+ TEMRA cells were enriched by FACS. Blood was collected in EDTA tubes and processed within 24 hours, with PBMCs isolated through density gradient centrifugation. PBMCs intended for TCR sequencing were cryopreserved in liquid nitrogen and were subsequently thawed in a 37 degrees C water bath. The sorted or isolated CD4+, CD8+ and CD8+ TEMRA cells had a purity of 90% or higher. The germline V gene supplies CDR1 MNHEY and CDR2 SVGAGI. Trimming accounts for 5 bases at V and 3 bases at J, while the number of junction bases matched to no gene is 4. From the cysteine up to the phenylalanine, the CDR3 has a length of 13 residues. Just CDR3 DNA is preserved here, 39 bases in frame from base 1.

RNA was extracted using the RNeasy kit, and roughly 0.5 to 1 ug of the RNA was reverse transcribed with random hexamers. The immunoSEQ multiplex PCR assay, covering 54 Vbeta and 13 Jbeta segments, was used to amplify TCR beta CDR3 regions. PCR amplification bias was corrected using a synthetic template baseline for primer optimization and computational correction. As for how the authors treated the data: Only productive sequences were kept, with reads annotated to V, D and J genes according to IMGT and analyzed in immunoSEQ Analyzer. To calculate clonality, Shannon entropy was normalized by log2 of the number of productive unique sequences and then subtracted from one. For each patient and control, public and private clones were evaluated among the 100 most prevalent clones. A clone was defined as Susac-specific if it was absent from the healthy and MS cohorts, from over a thousand published viral clones and from other ImmuneACCESS disease sequences. The raw public data were reprocessed by TCRdb itself: fastp quality trimming at Q25, MiXCR clonotype calling, in-frame beta chains only. Each CDR3 protein appears once, grouped with its most common genes and DNA. Clone size and V and J calls follow TCRdb, not the original study. Counted in this sample were 140,000 to 150,000 distinct CDR3 sequences; 94% of them appeared once. The ten largest clones take up about 0.076% of the sample.

This chain joins TRBV6-5 to TRBJ2-7, with 7 bases matching TRBD2. The TCR originated in a human donor in good health. Sequencing used CD4+ T cells from PBMCs. The bases are TGTGCCAGCAGTCGAGCGGGAAACTACGAGCAGTACTTC. This sequence encodes CASSRAGNYEQYF.